This T cell receptor beta chain stems from a study of T-cell memory formation after mild COVID-19. Study-level information: TCR clusters were mostly donor specific.

Germline CDR1 is MDHEN and CDR2 is SYDVKM. This CDR3 has 15 residues. V lost 6 bases, J lost 9 bases, and 18 bases lay in between. 5'RACE with constant-segment primers built TCRalpha and TCRbeta cDNA libraries with UMIs. From the 5' RACE reads, TCRdb called clonotypes with MiXCR, one entry per CDR3 protein. Of 270,000 or so distinct CDR3 sequences listed, about 20% are singletons. Study observations and caveats: Clones which contracted sat mainly in CM and EM if CD4+, and in EMRA if CD8+.

The sample holds a few counts of this clonotype. As yet, its antigen is unknown. The TCR was taken from a man younger than 35 who had mild COVID-19 (a few samples of this study predate the infection). Cell type and time point are not known. Sequenced: PBMCs or a T cell subset sorted from them (not recorded which). The chain uses TRBV28 and TRBJ1-6, with a possible D match to TRBD1 (5 bases). The CDR3 region is CASRPGGLIGSPLHF. CDR3 DNA: TGTGCCAGCAGACCTGGGGGGTTGATCGGTTCACCCCTCCACTTT. Based on the CDR3 plus reference TRBV28 and TRBJ1-6, the full variable domain is DVKVTQSSRYLVKRTGEKVFLECVQDMDHENMFWYRQDPGLGLRLIYFSYDVKMKEKGDIPEGYSVSREKKERFSLILESASTNQTSMYLCASRPGGLIGSPLHFGNGTRLTVT.